The T cell receptor beta chain described here comes from a study of beta chain features in type 1 diabetes. General study points: Insertions at VDJ junctions were less frequent in type 1 diabetes patients. These patients also deleted more nucleotides at the same junctions.

Sorting based on CD45RO/CCR7/CD25/CD127/CD95/CD27 separated CD4+ naive, central memory, regulatory and stem cell-like memory cells. Each of the sorted populations had a purity greater than 95%. This clone was found a few times. Its specificity is not known. The same CDR3 can be traced to other DNA sequences in this sample. As every portion of the isolated RNA was reverse transcribed, the sequencing read expressed TCRB transcripts. Samples of naive, central memory and regulatory T cells yielded a mean of about 3.5 million reads. Repertoires were generated with immunoSEQ multiplex PCR, while TCRdb's copy carries only in-frame clones and drops some. Of 330,000 or so clones listed, around 15% were seen once; the top ten hold under 8.5%. The source of this sequence is a man in his thirties or forties in good health. Specimen: central memory CD4+ T cells from blood.

CDR3 amino acids: CASSQGSGGGTDTQYF. Written as DNA, the CDR3 is TGTGCCAGCAGCCAAGGGAGCGGGGGGGGGACAGATACGCAGTATTTT. The chain employs TRBV4-2 and TRBJ2-3; 10 bases match TRBD2. Germline V gives CDR1 LGHNA, CDR2 YNFKEQ. The CDR3 sequence is 16 residues long. V lost 1 base and J lost 3; bases outside the gene matches: 4.